This passage covers 10 T cell receptor beta chains from one sample sequenced in a study of T cell responses to AZD1222 COVID-19 vaccine (dated by TCRdb to about 2021). Library generation was performed with the immunoSEQ multiplex PCR assay. This immuneACCESS table, as held by TCRdb, lists in-frame sequences with V and J called but not all clones. Of the missing ones, under half trace to an unresolved V gene in checked studies; the others have no known cause. Recorded for this sample are approximately 100,000 clones; 89% of them occurred a single time. Of the sample, roughly a sixth falls within the top ten clones. Interpreted using the paper, the time point label stands for: baseline before first vaccination. Sample: peripheral blood, taken on day 0 of AZD1222 vaccination. The origin of the receptors is an adult in good health.

This clone has only a few counts. This chain uses TRBV9 with TRBJ1-5; a possible D gene is TRBD1 (6 bases). The germline V and J ends were trimmed by 3 bases and 3 bases, with 13 bases remaining between them. The CDR3 is 15 residues long. The germline CDR1 and CDR2 sequences are SGDLS and YYNGEE. The CDR3 DNA follows: TGTGCCAGCAGCGGGACAGACGGTTCCAATCAGCCCCAGCATTTT. It is translated as CASSGTDGSNQPQHF. Together with reference TRBV9 and TRBJ1-5, the CDR3 gives the full variable domain: DSGVTQTPKHLITATGQRVTLRCSPRSGDLSVYWYQQSLDQGLQFLIQYYNGEERAKGNILERFSAQQFPDLHSELNLSSLELGDSALYFCASSGTDGSNQPQHFGDGTRLSIL.

Here the CDR3 reads CSVSQGGSNQPQHF. The CDR3 bases are TGCAGCGTTTCCCAGGGGGGAAGCAATCAGCCCCAGCATTTT. The rearrangement links TRBV29-1 to TRBJ1-5; TRBD1 aligns across 7 bases. CDR1 SQVTM and CDR2 ANQGSEA come from the germline V gene. V shed 5 bases, J shed 1 base, and the junction held 5 bases outside the gene matches. The CDR3 spans 14 residues.

The table lists this clone with a count of one. The chain recombines TRBV2 with TRBJ2-2; the D gene is possibly TRBD2 (5 bases). The CDR3 spans 14 residues. Trimming removed 8 bases from V and 0 bases from J, with 10 bases in between. Germline CDR1 and CDR2: SNHLY and FYNNEI. The CDR3 region is CASRGFTNTGELFF. The DNA for the CDR3 is TGTGCCAGCCGAGGGTTTACGAACACCGGGGAGCTGTTTTTT.

This chain links TRBV6-5 with TRBJ2-3; 9 nucleotides match TRBD2. V was pared by 4 bases and J by 0 bases, with 2 bases of the junction left unmatched. The CDR3 length is 15 residues. Germline CDR1 MNHEY, CDR2 SVGAGI. The CDR3 spells CASSLAGASTDTQYF. As DNA, the CDR3 is TGTGCCAGCAGTTTAGCGGGGGCTAGCACAGATACGCAGTATTTT.

The table lists this clone with a few counts. The V call is TRBV12-3 or TRBV12-4, the J call TRBJ2-2, with D unresolved. V lost 7 bases and J lost 6, with 12 bases in between. This CDR3 spans 13 amino acids. Here the CDR3 reads CASTLGWSGELFF. DNA for the CDR3: TGTGCCAGCACTTTGGGATGGTCCGGGGAGCTGTTTTTT.

The chain uses TRBV29-1 and TRBJ2-1, with D perhaps being TRBD1 or TRBD2 (5 bases each). CDR3 length equals 13 residues. V lost 5 bases and J 7 bases, leaving 15 bases between the germline ends. Germline CDR1 reads SQVTM; CDR2 reads ANQGSEA. The CDR3 DNA sequence: TGCAGCGTTTTCCGGGACGGCGGGAATGAGCAGTTCTTC. As protein: CSVFRDGGNEQFF.

This clone occurred a few times. This chain links TRBV7-9 with TRBJ2-2; tentative D call: TRBD1 (5 bases). CDR3 length: 13 residues. Per the germline V gene, CDR1 is SEHNR and CDR2 is FQNEAQ (reference sequence). V gave up 4 bases and J gave up 13 bases, with 16 bases separating them. CDR3 coding DNA: TGTGCCAGCAGCTCCACCCCAGGGTGGTTGCTGTTTTTT. It specifies CASSSTPGWLLFF.

The rearrangement uses TRBV19 and TRBJ2-4, with 13 positions matching TRBD2. Germline loops: CDR1 LNHDA, CDR2 SQIVND (reference sequence). J lost 8 bases, V lost 5 bases, and 6 bases had no gene match. This CDR3 spans 15 amino acids. The CDR3 reads CASSLTSGGSDIQYF. The CDR3, as DNA: TGTGCCAGTAGTCTGACTAGCGGGGGGTCAGACATTCAGTACTTC.

This chain joins TRBV6-5 and TRBJ2-1; D may be TRBD2 (6 bases). Germline values: CDR1 MNHEY, CDR2 SVGAGI. V was pared by 6 bases and J by 7 bases, with 13 bases between. The CDR3 extends over 13 amino acids. The DNA for the CDR3 is TGTGCCAGCAGCTGGACTATGAATAATGAGCAGTTCTTC. This sequence encodes CASSWTMNNEQFF.

The V call is TRBV6-5, the J call TRBJ2-5, with 8 bases fitting TRBD1. Per germline, CDR1 MNHEY and CDR2 SVGAGI. Losses at the gene ends were 4 bases for V and 1 base for J; bases not matched to a gene: 8. This CDR3 has 16 amino acids. The CDR3 region has the DNA TGTGCCAGCAGTTCTCCGCGACAGGGGTTCCAAGAGACCCAGTACTTC. Its translation is CASSSPRQGFQETQYF.